The sequence of this TCR beta chain was determined in a study of blood T cell repertoires in COVID-19. Overall study context: The study drew acute and convalescent COVID-19 samples from the United States, Italy and Spain. Sources were T cells, B-cell-depleted T cells, or PBMCs; the material itself was cDNA or gDNA.

This clone was detected once. Authors' data handling: Amplified reference gene primers provided the basis for estimating nucleated cell counts. The assay was immunoSEQ multiplex PCR, and TCRdb's table has in-frame clones only and misses some. The V and J calls and clone size come from that table; D and trimming were worked out from the DNA. The sample holds 95,000 to 150,000 clones; 85% to 90% are singletons and the top ten take less than 8.5%. CDR3 length: 19 amino acids. In germline, CDR1 is LGHDT, CDR2 YNNKEL (reference sequence). Trimming cost V 1 base and J 2 bases, with 24 bases left between them.

The sample comprised peripheral blood. The rearrangement uses TRBV3-1 (or the pseudogene TRBV3-2) and TRBJ2-7; possibly TRBD2 for D (6 bases). This clonotype originated in an elderly man with active or convalescent COVID-19. The CDR3 region is CASSQVPRGGGATTYEQYF. As DNA, the CDR3 is TGTGCCAGCAGCCAAGTCCCTCGTGGCGGCGGGGCTACTACCTACGAGCAGTACTTC.